The source of this TCR beta chain is a study of regulatory T cells in long-lasting Graves disease. General study results and limits: It was possible that the small sample size reduced accuracy. With persistent disease, TRBV28, TRBJ1-2 and TRBJ2-5 were the favored segments. Patients whose Graves' disease persisted exhibited lower TCR diversity than those newly diagnosed.

Regarding time point: newly diagnosed GD, antithyroid drugs for less than 3 months. Following extraction of RNA from PBMCs, that RNA was used to make the TCR library. An endocrinology department in Xi'an, China, supplied the patients. Arm-PCR with iRepertoire HTBI primers amplified the CDR3 regions for these TCR beta libraries. TCRdb reanalysed the multiplex PCR reads using MiXCR and keeps one entry per CDR3 protein. Of 200,000 to 250,000 distinct CDR3 sequences listed, 20% to 25% are singletons. This CDR3 comprises 20 residues. Germline loops: CDR1 SGHTA, CDR2 FQGNSA. J lost 4 bases, V lost 6 bases, and 21 bases had no gene match. In this sample, this clonotype turned up many times. Its antigen remains unidentified.

The source was peripheral blood mononuclear cells (PBMCs), collected at new diagnosis, from a patient treated with antithyroid drugs. The source is a female donor with Graves disease. The rearrangement joins TRBV7-2 to TRBJ2-5, with 12 bases matching TRBD2. CDR3: CASSYSSGLAGGRGRETQYF. Here the CDR3 DNA reads TGTGCCAGCAGTTACTCAAGTGGCCTAGCGGGGGGGCGGGGTCGAGAGACCCAGTACTTC.